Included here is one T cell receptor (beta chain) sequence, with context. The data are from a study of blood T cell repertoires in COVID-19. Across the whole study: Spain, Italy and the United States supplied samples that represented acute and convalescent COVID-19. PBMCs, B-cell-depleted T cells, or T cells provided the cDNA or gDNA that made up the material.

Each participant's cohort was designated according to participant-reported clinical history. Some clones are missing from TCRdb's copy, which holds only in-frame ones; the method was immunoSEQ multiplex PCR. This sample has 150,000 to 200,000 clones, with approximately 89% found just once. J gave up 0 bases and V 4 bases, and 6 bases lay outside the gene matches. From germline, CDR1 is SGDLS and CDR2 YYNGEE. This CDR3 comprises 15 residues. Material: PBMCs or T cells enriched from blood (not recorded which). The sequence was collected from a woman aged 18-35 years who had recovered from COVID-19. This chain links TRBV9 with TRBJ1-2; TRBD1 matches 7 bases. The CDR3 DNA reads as TGTGCCAGCAGCCCACGGGACAGAACTAACTATGGCTACACCTTC. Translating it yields CASSPRDRTNYGYTF.